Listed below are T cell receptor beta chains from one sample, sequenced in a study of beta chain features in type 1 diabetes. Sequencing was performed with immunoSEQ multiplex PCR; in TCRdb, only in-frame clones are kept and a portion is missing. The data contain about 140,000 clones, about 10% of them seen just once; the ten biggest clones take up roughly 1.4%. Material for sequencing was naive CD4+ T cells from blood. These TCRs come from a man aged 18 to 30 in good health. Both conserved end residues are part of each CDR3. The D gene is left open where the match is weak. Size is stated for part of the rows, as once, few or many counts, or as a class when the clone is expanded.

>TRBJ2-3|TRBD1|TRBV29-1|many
CSVDWDRGTDTQYF
TGCAGCGTTGATTGGGACAGGGGAACAGATACGCAGTATTTT
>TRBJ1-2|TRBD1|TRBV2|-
CAGQVSLFYGYTF
TGTGCCGGACAGGTTTCGCTTTTCTATGGCTACACCTTC
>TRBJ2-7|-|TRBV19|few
CASSIGSSWGVYEQYF
TGTGCCAGTAGTATTGGCTCTAGCTGGGGGGTCTACGAGCAGTACTTC
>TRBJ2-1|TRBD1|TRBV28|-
CASSSWDREAYNEQFF
TGTGCCAGCAGTTCCTGGGACAGGGAGGCCTACAATGAGCAGTTCTTC
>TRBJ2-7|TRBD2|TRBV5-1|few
CASSLLGLAGYEQYF
TGCGCCAGCAGCTTATTGGGACTAGCGGGCTACGAGCAGTACTTC
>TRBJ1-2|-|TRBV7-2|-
CASSPLLRKTNYGYTF
TGTGCCAGCAGCCCCCTATTGCGGAAGACTAACTATGGCTACACCTTC
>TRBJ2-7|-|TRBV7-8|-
CASSLRQTYEQYF
TGTGCCAGCAGCTTAAGACAAACCTACGAGCAGTACTTC
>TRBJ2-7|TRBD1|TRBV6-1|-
CASTGTGVPYEQYF
TGTGCCAGCACCGGGACAGGGGTCCCCTACGAGCAGTACTTC
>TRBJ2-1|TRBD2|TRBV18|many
CATTPQTSGGAGEQFF
TGTGCCACAACACCCCAAACTAGCGGGGGGGCCGGTGAGCAGTTCTTC
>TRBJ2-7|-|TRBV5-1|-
CASSLVGHPYEQYF
TGCGCCAGCAGCTTGGTGGGACACCCCTACGAGCAGTACTTC
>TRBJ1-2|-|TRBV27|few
CASSIHRDYGYTF
TGTGCCAGCAGTATACACAGGGATTATGGCTACACCTTC
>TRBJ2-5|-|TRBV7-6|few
CASSPLGLQETQYF
TGTGCCAGCAGTCCATTAGGACTTCAAGAGACCCAGTACTTC
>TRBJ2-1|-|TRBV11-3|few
CASSLASNEQFF
TGTGCCAGCAGCTTAGCTAGCAATGAGCAGTTCTTC
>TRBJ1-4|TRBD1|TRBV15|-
CATSRNRGRNNEKLFF
TGTGCCACCAGCAGAAACAGGGGGCGAAATAATGAAAAACTGTTTTTT
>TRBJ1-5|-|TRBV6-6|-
CASSRGGLNQPQHF
TGTGCCAGCAGCCGAGGGGGTTTGAATCAGCCCCAGCATTTT
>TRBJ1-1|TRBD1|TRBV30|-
CAWSILGGPSTEAFF
TGTGCCTGGAGTATTCTAGGGGGCCCATCCACTGAAGCTTTCTTT
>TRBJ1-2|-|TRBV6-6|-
CASSTHRDIYGYTF
TGTGCCAGCAGTACACACCGGGACATCTATGGCTACACCTTC
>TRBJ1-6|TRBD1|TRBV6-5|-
CASVGQGVSPLHF
TGTGCCAGCGTCGGACAGGGAGTTTCACCCCTCCACTTT
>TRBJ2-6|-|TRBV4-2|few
CASSRTSSSGANVLTF
TGTGCCAGCAGCCGGACTTCCAGCTCTGGGGCCAACGTCCTGACTTTC